The 27 T cell receptor beta chains reported below all come from one sample, sequenced in a study of CD8 T cells in Susac syndrome. cDNA came from around 0.5 to 1 ug RNA primed by random hexamers. TCRdb fed the immunoSEQ multiplex PCR reads into MiXCR, producing one record per CDR3 protein. The data contain 100,000 or so distinct CDR3 sequences, about 93% of them seen just once; the ten biggest clones take up approximately 0.13%. Source material: CD4+ T cells from PBMCs. The receptors shown here come from a human donor in good health.

V usage is TRBV7-2 and J usage is TRBJ2-4; a possible D gene is TRBD2 (6 bases). The CDR3 is 16 residues long. The germline V and J ends were trimmed by 1 base and 2 bases, with 12 bases remaining between them. The germline V gene encodes CDR1 SGHTA and CDR2 FQGNSA. Written as DNA, the CDR3 is TGTGCCAGCAGCTTAGTCGGGGGAAGGACCAAAAACATTCAGTACTTC. Translation: CASSLVGGRTKNIQYF.

The J gene is TRBJ1-1, the V gene TRBV27; D gene ambiguous. V was cut by 2 bases and J by 1 base, with 8 bases left in between. CDR3 size: 14 residues. Germline CDR1 MNHEY, CDR2 SMNVEV (reference sequence). The CDR3 reads CASSLMRENTEAFF. The CDR3 DNA follows: TGTGCCAGCAGTTTAATGAGGGAGAACACTGAAGCTTTCTTT.

CDR3 sequence: CASSQRDRGLSQPQHF. As DNA, the CDR3 is TGTGCCAGCAGCCAACGGGACAGGGGGCTGAGTCAGCCCCAGCATTTT. V usage is TRBV7-2 and J usage is TRBJ1-5, with 12 bases identical to TRBD1. This CDR3 spans 16 amino acids. V trimming: 5 bases; J trimming: 6 bases; junction bases outside the gene matches: 8. The germline gives CDR1 SGHTA, CDR2 FQGNSA.

This clonotype was seen a single time. This sequence joins TRBV3-1 and TRBJ2-2; 13 positions agree with TRBD2. CDR3 length: 20 amino acids. The germline gives CDR1 LGHDT, CDR2 YNNKEL (reference sequence). V was pared by 0 bases and J by 0 bases, with 7 bases of the junction left unmatched. The CDR3 loop is CASSQDLRLAGGPNTGELFF. The CDR3, as DNA: TGTGCCAGCAGCCAAGATTTAAGACTAGCGGGGGGTCCGAACACCGGGGAGCTGTTTTTT.

J is TRBJ1-5 and V is TRBV7-2; maybe TRBD1 (5 bases). This CDR3 has 15 amino acids. V gave up 4 bases and J gave up 3 bases, with 13 bases separating them. CDR1 and CDR2 (germline): SGHTA, FQGNSA. The CDR3 spells CASSSMDGANQPQHF. The CDR3 DNA reads as TGTGCCAGCAGCTCAATGGACGGGGCCAATCAGCCCCAGCATTTT.

The J gene is TRBJ2-7, the V gene TRBV20-1; TRBD2 aligns across 7 bases. Germline loops: CDR1 DFQATT, CDR2 SNEGSKA (reference sequence). Trimming removed 0 bases from V and 2 bases from J; junction bases left unmatched: 4. CDR3 length: 14 amino acids. The CDR3 DNA sequence: TGCAGTGCTAGAGATGAGCGGGGAGCCTACGAGCAGTACTTC. This sequence encodes CSARDERGAYEQYF.

The rearrangement joins TRBV6-1 to TRBJ2-1; tentatively, D is TRBD2 (5 bases). The CDR3 length is 14 residues. Germline CDR1 reads MNHNS; CDR2 reads SASEGT. The V end was cut by 7 bases, the J end by 3 bases, with 13 bases between. In nucleotides, the CDR3 is TGTGCCAGCATTAAGAGGGCGGGCTACAATGAGCAGTTCTTC. Its translation is CASIKRAGYNEQFF.

This clonotype occurred a few times. The CDR3 reads CASSKERGQTNTEAFF. CDR3 in DNA: TGTGCCAGCAGCAAGGAGAGGGGACAAACGAACACTGAAGCTTTCTTT. The rearrangement joins TRBV6-1 to TRBJ1-1, with D perhaps matching TRBD1 (6 bases). Per the germline V gene, CDR1 is MNHNS and CDR2 is SASEGT. The CDR3 has 16 amino acids. V was clipped by 6 bases and J by 1 base, with 18 bases between them.

The chain employs TRBV6-5 and TRBJ1-4; D ambiguous. CDR3 length equals 10 residues. V gave up 6 bases and J gave up 8 bases, with 4 bases separating them. Germline CDR1 and CDR2: MNHEY and SVGAGI. In nucleotides, the CDR3 is TGTGCCAGCAGAGGGGAAAAACTGTTTTTT. Protein sequence: CASRGEKLFF.

CDR3 DNA sequence: TGTGCCAGCAGCCAAGTACCCCGGACTAGCGCTGAAGAGACCCAGTACTTC. This translates into CASSQVPRTSAEETQYF. The rearrangement links TRBV3-1 to TRBJ2-5, with 9 bases lining up with TRBD2. The germline V gene has CDR1 LGHDT and CDR2 YNNKEL (reference sequence). The length of the CDR3 is 17 residues. Trimming cost V 1 base and J 3 bases; bases outside gene matches: 9.

The rearrangement links TRBV7-9 to TRBJ2-7, with D possibly TRBD1 on 7 matching bases. The CDR3 spans 17 residues. The ends were cut back, 5 bases at V and 0 bases at J, with 20 bases in the middle. In germline, CDR1 is SEHNR, CDR2 FQNEAQ (reference sequence). The CDR3 here is CASSPRGTVTSSYEQYF. DNA of the CDR3: TGTGCCAGCAGCCCCCGGGGGACAGTTACTAGCTCCTACGAGCAGTACTTC.

The rearrangement links TRBV6-6 to TRBJ2-1; D is possibly TRBD2 (5 bases). Trimming cost V 0 bases and J 12 bases, with 9 bases left between them. The germline CDR1 and CDR2 sequences are MNHNY and SVGAGI (reference sequence). CDR3 length: 12 amino acids. CDR3 sequence: CASSYSKAGQFF. CDR3 in DNA: TGTGCCAGCAGTTACTCCAAGGCGGGGCAGTTCTTC.

This chain connects TRBV9 to TRBJ2-7; possible D gene TRBD2, 7 bases. Trimming shortened V by 0 bases and J by 6 bases, and 22 bases separated the two germline ends. Germline assignment: CDR1 SGDLS and CDR2 YYNGEE. This CDR3 spans 17 amino acids. The CDR3 nucleotides are TGTGCCAGCAGCGTAGGAGGGGGGAGCGGGACCCATCGCGAGCAGTACTTC. This translates into CASSVGGGSGTHREQYF.

The J gene is TRBJ2-1, the V gene TRBV25-1; TRBD1 aligns across 8 bases. Looked up from germline, CDR1 is MGHDK and CDR2 is SYGVNS. The CDR3 consists of 15 residues. The J segment lost 4 bases and the V segment lost 3 bases, leaving 5 bases of the junction unmatched. The CDR3 protein is CASSDSGGGYNEQFF. CDR3 nucleotides: TGTGCCAGCAGTGACTCAGGGGGCGGGTACAATGAGCAGTTCTTC.

This clonotype has a single count. The J gene is TRBJ2-6, the V gene TRBV4-2, with TRBD1 identical over 12 bases. The CDR3 spans 21 residues. J gave up 1 base and V 4 bases, and 14 bases lay outside the gene matches. Germline V CDR1 and CDR2: LGHNA, YNFKEQ. CDR3 amino acids: CASSLYFIPGQGASGANVLTF. As DNA, the CDR3 is TGTGCCAGCAGCCTATACTTTATCCCGGGACAGGGGGCTTCTGGGGCCAACGTCCTGACTTTC.

J is TRBJ2-7 and V is TRBV12-3 or TRBV12-4, with 8 positions matching TRBD2. The CDR3 loop spans 16 amino acids. The trim removed 5 bases at V and 5 bases at J, leaving 14 bases unmatched. The CDR3 coding sequence is TGTGCCAGCAGTCCCCAAAGCGGGGGCCTCCTAAACGAGCAGTACTTC. It translates to CASSPQSGGLLNEQYF.

V is TRBV21-1 and J is TRBJ2-6; TRBD1 is the table's D call and was not checked against the DNA. TRBV21-1 is labeled a pseudogene. This CDR3 contains 15 residues. The CDR3 DNA is TGTGCCAGCACCCTGATCTCCCCTGGGGCCAACGTCCTGACTTTC. It codes for CASTLISPGANVLTF.

V gene TRBV12-3 or TRBV12-4 combines with J gene TRBJ1-1; the match to TRBD1 covers 7 bases. V lost 5 bases, J lost 6 bases, and 12 bases stayed unmatched. This CDR3 contains 15 residues. The CDR3 reads CASSPNYQGVSEAFF. CDR3 sequence (DNA): TGTGCCAGCAGTCCAAACTATCAGGGGGTTTCTGAAGCTTTCTTT.

V is TRBV6-1 and J is TRBJ1-1; 12 nucleotides align to TRBD1. V trimming: 6 bases; J trimming: 5 bases; junction bases outside the gene matches: 13. The germline CDR1 and CDR2 sequences are MNHNS and SASEGT. The CDR3 runs to 17 residues. The DNA of the CDR3 is TGTGCCAGCAGACCCGGGACAGGGGGCTTTACGGGGACTGAAGCTTTCTTT. Translating it yields CASRPGTGGFTGTEAFF.

For the CDR3, the DNA is TGTGCCAGCAGCTTACGTCCGGAAGGGTCGCCTAAGAACACTGAAGCTTTCTTT. Amino acid sequence: CASSLRPEGSPKNTEAFF. The chain employs TRBV7-3 and TRBJ1-1; no firm D call. The germline gives CDR1 SGHTA, CDR2 FQGTGA. V lost 2 bases, J lost 1 base, and 20 bases lay in between. The CDR3 consists of 18 residues.

The chain has TRBV21-1 and TRBJ2-7; the table's D call TRBD2 went unverified against the DNA. TRBV21-1 is a listed pseudogene. The CDR3 is made up of 16 amino acids. CDR3 in amino acids: CASTSPELAGVLVQYF. For the CDR3, the DNA is TGTGCCAGCACCTCGCCGGAACTAGCGGGAGTACTGGTGCAGTACTTC.

Only a few counts were recorded for this clonotype. The chain links TRBV29-1 to TRBJ1-2; D possibly corresponds to TRBD1 (5 bases). V was pared by 3 bases and J by 2 bases, with 13 bases between. CDR3 length equals 14 residues. The germline V gene encodes CDR1 SQVTM and CDR2 ANQGSEA. The CDR3 region has the DNA TGCAGCGTTGAGGGACCCGGGACCAACTATGGCTACACCTTC. It translates to CSVEGPGTNYGYTF.

The chain's CDR3 is CASSFAGSEQYF. As DNA, the CDR3 is TGTGCCAGCAGTTTTGCCGGTTCAGAGCAGTACTTC. The rearrangement uses TRBV6-6 and TRBJ2-7, with D uncertain. From germline, CDR1 is MNHNY and CDR2 SVGAGI (reference sequence). V shed 4 bases and J shed 7 bases, with 11 bases lying between them. The length of the CDR3 is 12 residues.

The CDR3, as DNA: TGCAGTGCTAGAGATCCGGCAGGTATACGGTTCGGCTACACCTTC. Its translation is CSARDPAGIRFGYTF. The J gene is TRBJ1-2, the V gene TRBV20-1; D gene uncertain. Deletions cut 0 bases from V and 8 bases from J, with 19 bases between. Germline-derived CDR1 and CDR2 are DFQATT and SNEGSKA (reference sequence). The length of the CDR3 is 15 residues.

The J gene is TRBJ1-1, the V gene TRBV5-1; D gene unclear. Deletions cut 0 bases from V and 0 bases from J, with 6 bases between. Germline-derived CDR1 and CDR2 are SGHRS and YFSETQ. This CDR3 spans 14 amino acids. The chain's CDR3 is CASSLVQMNTEAFF. CDR3 nucleotide sequence: TGCGCCAGCAGCTTGGTGCAGATGAACACTGAAGCTTTCTTT.

V is TRBV20-1 and J is TRBJ2-2, with 9 bases fitting TRBD1. V was pared by 0 bases and J by 6 bases, with 11 bases of the junction left unmatched. Looked up from germline, CDR1 is DFQATT and CDR2 is SNEGSKA (reference sequence). The CDR3 loop spans 17 amino acids. The CDR3 spells CSARDGPGQGSSGELFF. The CDR3 DNA sequence: TGCAGTGCTAGAGATGGCCCGGGACAGGGATCTTCCGGGGAGCTGTTTTTT.

The chain has TRBV6-2 or TRBV6-3 and TRBJ1-2; D unresolved. Trimming cost V 0 bases and J 0 bases, with 2 bases left between them. Germline V gives CDR1 MNHEY, CDR2 SVGEGT. The CDR3 is 13 residues long. CDR3 amino acids: CASSYSANYGYTF. Written as DNA, the CDR3 is TGTGCCAGCAGTTACTCAGCTAACTATGGCTACACCTTC.